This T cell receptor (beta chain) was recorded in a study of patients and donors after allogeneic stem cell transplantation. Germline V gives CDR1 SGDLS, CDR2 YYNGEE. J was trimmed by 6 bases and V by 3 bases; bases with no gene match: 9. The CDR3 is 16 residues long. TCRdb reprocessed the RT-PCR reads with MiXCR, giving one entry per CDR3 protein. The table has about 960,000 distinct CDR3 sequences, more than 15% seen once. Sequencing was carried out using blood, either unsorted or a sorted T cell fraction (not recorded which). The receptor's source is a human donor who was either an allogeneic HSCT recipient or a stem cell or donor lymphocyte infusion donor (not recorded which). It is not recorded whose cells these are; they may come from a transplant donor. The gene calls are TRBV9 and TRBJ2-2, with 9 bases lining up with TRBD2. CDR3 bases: TGTGCCAGCAGCGCCAGGGCCGCGGGAGGGCCCGGGGAGCTGTTTTTT. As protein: CASSARAAGGPGELFF.